This paragraph reports one TCR beta chain. The junction shows a germline mismatch at one end, possibly a read error. This entry belongs to a study of glioma-infiltrating T cells. Amplification of TCR alpha and beta CDR3 regions from RNA used iRepertoire nested multiplex PCR. From the multiplex PCR reads, TCRdb called clonotypes with MiXCR, one entry per CDR3 protein. The data show a few hundred thousand distinct CDR3 sequences, around 38% seen once. The CDR3 covers 17 residues. Per the germline V gene, CDR1 is LGHNA and CDR2 is YNFKEQ. V and J are TRBV4-2 and TRBJ1-4; TRBD1 matches at 9 bases. The sample taken for sequencing was glioma tissue, nonneoplastic brain tissue, or PBMCs (not recorded which). The sequence was collected from a human donor with low-grade glioma or glioblastoma, undergoing nonglioma brain surgery, or in good health (not recorded which). CDR3 DNA: TGTGTCAGCAGCCAAGATTCATGGGGACAGGGAGATGAAGAACTGTTTTTT. It translates to CVSSQDSWGQGDEELFF.